These 28 T cell receptor beta chains were sequenced from one sample in a study of response to subunit inactivated influenza vaccine. Via MiXCR, TCRdb re-called the RT-PCR reads, giving one row per CDR3 protein. The sample yields a few hundred thousand distinct CDR3 sequences, 20% to 25% seen once. The material sequenced was PBMCs from blood, taken 21 months after vaccination. The receptor source for this set is a man aged 50 to 75 who received an inactivated influenza vaccine.

The chain has TRBV19 and TRBJ2-1; 14 bases agree with TRBD2. Germline V gives CDR1 LNHDA, CDR2 SQIVND (reference sequence). J was trimmed by 7 bases and V by 10 bases; bases with no gene match: 6. The CDR3 is 14 amino acids. The chain's CDR3 is CATLGLAGVNEQFF. The CDR3 DNA follows: TGTGCCACCCTGGGACTAGCGGGGGTTAATGAGCAGTTCTTC.

Only a few counts were recorded for this clonotype. The gene calls are TRBV5-1 and TRBJ1-2; 7 nucleotides agree with TRBD1. Germline assignment: CDR1 SGHRS and CDR2 YFSETQ. The V gene end was trimmed by 4 bases and the J gene end by 9 bases; junction bases not matched to a gene: 12. CDR3 length equals 14 residues. For the CDR3, the DNA is TGCGCCAGCAGCGAGACAGGGTATGCGGAGAGCTACACCTTC. Residues: CASSETGYAESYTF.

Many counts were recorded for this clonotype. This rearrangement joins TRBV12-3 or TRBV12-4 to TRBJ1-3, with D possibly TRBD1 on 5 matching bases. CDR3 length: 15 amino acids. V lost 2 bases and J 0 bases, leaving 8 bases between the germline ends. As DNA, the CDR3 is TGTGCCAGCAGTTTACGACAGTCCTCTGGAAACACCATATATTTT. Protein: CASSLRQSSGNTIYF.

The V and J genes are TRBV7-2 and TRBJ1-1; D gene ambiguous. CDR1 is SGHTA, CDR2 FQGNSA, per germline. The CDR3 has 15 amino acids. With 1 base removed from V and 6 bases from J, the gap between germline ends came to 15 bases. The DNA for the CDR3 is TGTGCCAGCAGCTTAGTCTGGGCTCCGCTCCCTGAAGCTTTCTTT. Protein: CASSLVWAPLPEAFF.

This clonotype was seen a handful of times. The rearrangement uses TRBV20-1 and TRBJ2-4; D uncertain. The CDR3 sequence is 15 residues long. V dropped 2 bases and J dropped 1 base, with 12 bases sitting between them. Germline lookup yields CDR1 DFQATT and CDR2 SNEGSKA (reference sequence). CDR3 sequence (DNA): TGCAGTGCTAGAATCTCGCGAGAGGCCAAAAACATTCAGTACTTC. Residues: CSARISREAKNIQYF.

This clonotype has only one observation. V and J are TRBV4-3 and TRBJ2-5, with D unclear. Germline values: CDR1 LGHNA, CDR2 YSLEER. The CDR3 runs 14 residues. The V end was cut by 2 bases, the J end by 5 bases, with 12 bases between. CDR3 sequence reads: CASSQTHLTETQYF. The DNA of the CDR3 is TGCGCCAGCAGCCAAACCCACCTGACCGAGACCCAGTACTTC.

This clonotype occurred a few times. J is TRBJ2-5 and V is TRBV29-1, with no clear D. V lost 3 bases to trimming and J lost 11 bases, with 16 bases between them. Germline assignment: CDR1 SQVTM and CDR2 ANQGSEA. The CDR3 spans 12 residues. CDR3 DNA sequence: TGCAGCGTTGATGGTGCGGCCGGCGATCAGTACTTC. Encoded protein: CSVDGAAGDQYF.

This clonotype turned up a few times. This chain uses TRBV3-1 with TRBJ2-1; the match to TRBD2 covers 11 bases. With 4 bases clipped from V and 5 bases from J, the junction kept 4 bases outside the gene matches. The CDR3 is 15 amino acids. Per germline, CDR1 LGHDT and CDR2 YNNKEL (reference sequence). CDR3 region: CASSRTSGRNNEQFF. The CDR3 DNA follows: TGTGCCAGCAGCCGAACTAGCGGGAGAAACAATGAGCAGTTCTTC.

Of note for this clonotype: Its ends do not fully match the called genes, so a read error is possible. The chain links TRBV29-1 to TRBJ1-3; no reliable D call. Germline CDR1 and CDR2: SQVTM and ANQGSEA. CDR3 size: 15 residues. CDR3 nucleotides: TGCAGCGTGGAAGACATTGGAACCGGTGGAAACACCATATATTTT. Its translation is CSVEDIGTGGNTIYF.

The chain couples TRBV20-1 to TRBJ2-3; D may match TRBD1 or TRBD2 (5 bases each). Germline loops: CDR1 DFQATT, CDR2 SNEGSKA (reference sequence). The CDR3 loop spans 12 amino acids. Trimming cost V 5 bases and J 6 bases, with 12 bases left between them. CDR3 DNA sequence: TGCAGTGCTCCGGGGCGCCCGGATACGCAGTATTTT. Protein sequence: CSAPGRPDTQYF.

This clonotype was counted a few times. The genes are TRBV7-3 and TRBJ2-2; tentatively, D is TRBD2 (6 bases). From germline, CDR1 is SGHTA and CDR2 FQGTGA. Trimming took 1 base from V and 5 from J, leaving 23 bases between them. This CDR3 contains 19 residues. In nucleotides, the CDR3 is TGTGCCAGCAGCTTAATGGCAACCGGGACTCCCTCCGGGACCGGGGAGCTGTTTTTT. This sequence encodes CASSLMATGTPSGTGELFF.

This clonotype was observed many times. The rearrangement joins TRBV27 to TRBJ2-3; D remains unclear. The CDR3 covers 13 residues. Germline V gene data show CDR1 as MNHEY and CDR2 as SMNVEV (reference sequence). The germline V and J ends were trimmed by 5 bases and 0 bases, with 6 bases remaining between them. CDR3 protein: CASSLISTDTQYF. The CDR3 bases are TGTGCCAGCAGTCTCATTAGCACAGATACGCAGTATTTT.

The chain recombines TRBV12-3 or TRBV12-4 with TRBJ2-2; TRBD1 is a possible D gene (6 bases). Trimming stripped 2 bases from V and 4 bases from J, with 11 bases between. The CDR3 has 15 residues. Here the CDR3 DNA reads TGTGCCAGCAGTTTACTTGGGGGCAGCACCGGGGAGCTGTTTTTT. Residues: CASSLLGGSTGELFF.

The rearrangement joins TRBV20-1 to TRBJ1-1, with D maybe TRBD1 (5 bases). Germline CDR1 and CDR2: DFQATT and SNEGSKA (reference sequence). The CDR3 consists of 14 residues. V was trimmed by 6 bases and J by 3 bases, leaving 17 bases between them. CDR3 protein: CSADLGVLHTEAFF. The CDR3 bases are TGCAGTGCCGATCTAGGGGTCCTGCACACTGAAGCTTTCTTT.

V usage is TRBV29-1 and J usage is TRBJ2-1; the match to TRBD1 covers 9 bases. The CDR3 is made up of 14 amino acids. With V trimmed by 7 bases and J by 0 bases, 4 bases remained unmatched. CDR1 and CDR2 (germline): SQVTM, ANQGSEA. The CDR3 spells CSGGTGSSYNEQFF. The CDR3 nucleotides are TGCAGCGGTGGGACAGGGAGCTCCTACAATGAGCAGTTCTTC.

This clonotype was counted between two and nine times. This chain connects TRBV29-1 to TRBJ2-5; D not certain. This CDR3 region has 12 residues. Germline V lookup: CDR1 SQVTM, CDR2 ANQGSEA. The V end lost 4 bases, the J end lost 3 bases, and 9 bases lay between the germline ends. CDR3 amino acids: CSVVANEETQYF. CDR3 DNA: TGCAGCGTTGTTGCGAACGAAGAGACCCAGTACTTC.

Ten or more counts support this clonotype. The gene calls are TRBV3-1 and TRBJ1-6; D remains unclear. V lost 6 bases and J lost 0, with 3 bases in between. Per the germline V gene, CDR1 is LGHDT and CDR2 is YNNKEL (reference sequence). The CDR3 has 13 residues. CDR3 residues: CASRSSYNSPLHF. The CDR3 nucleotides read TGTGCCAGCAGAAGCTCCTATAATTCACCCCTCCACTTT.

The sample holds many counts of this clonotype. The chain carries TRBV7-9 and TRBJ2-1; D not resolved. The CDR3 runs 14 residues. V lost 2 bases to trimming and J lost 6 bases, with 11 bases between them. The germline gives CDR1 SEHNR, CDR2 FQNEAQ (reference sequence). The CDR3 protein is CASSLLQNSNEQFF. CDR3 nucleotide sequence: TGTGCCAGCAGCTTACTTCAGAATAGCAATGAGCAGTTCTTC.

This clonotype was counted ten times or more. J is TRBJ1-1 and V is TRBV6-2 or TRBV6-3; the D gene is possibly TRBD1 (6 bases). CDR1 MNHEY and CDR2 SVGEGT come from the germline V gene. This CDR3 contains 14 residues. V was pared by 5 bases and J by 1 base, with 11 bases between. The CDR3 sequence: CASSPDRRNTEAFF. DNA of the CDR3: TGTGCCAGCAGTCCCGACAGGAGGAACACTGAAGCTTTCTTT.

The chain recombines TRBV2 with TRBJ2-7; TRBD1 or TRBD2 may be the D gene (5 bases each). Germline CDR1 and CDR2: SNHLY and FYNNEI. This CDR3 region has 16 residues. V was cut by 2 bases and J by 3 bases, with 17 bases left in between. The CDR3 region is CASSEIIGTEHYEQYF. In nucleotides, the CDR3 is TGTGCCAGCAGTGAAATTATCGGGACCGAGCACTACGAGCAGTACTTC.

The J gene is TRBJ2-7, the V gene TRBV3-1, with 10 bases fitting TRBD2. The V gene's germline CDR1 is LGHDT and CDR2 YNNKEL (reference sequence). V shed 4 bases and J 1 base; nucleotides not matched to a gene: 4. The CDR3 has 15 residues. This CDR3 reads CASSLLSGRSYEQYF. In DNA, the CDR3 is TGTGCCAGCAGCCTCCTTAGCGGGAGGTCCTACGAGCAGTACTTC.

The chain is built from TRBV20-1 and TRBJ1-6, with D hard to call. Germline CDR1 DFQATT, CDR2 SNEGSKA (reference sequence). The CDR3 has 14 amino acids. Trimming stripped 5 bases from V and 8 bases from J, with 16 bases between. The CDR3: CSAGGSNEYSPLHF. The CDR3 DNA is TGCAGTGCTGGAGGGAGTAACGAATATTCACCCCTCCACTTT.

This clonotype has only a few counts. J is TRBJ2-5 and V is TRBV4-1; maybe TRBD2 (5 bases). Trimming pared 2 bases from V and 4 bases from J, leaving 8 bases between. The length of the CDR3 is 13 residues. The germline gives CDR1 MGHRA, CDR2 YSYEKL. CDR3 region: CASSQWSGETQYF. The CDR3 DNA follows: TGCGCCAGCAGCCAATGGAGCGGAGAGACCCAGTACTTC.

In this sample, this clonotype turned up a few times. The V gene is TRBV29-1, the J gene TRBJ1-1, with no clear D. The CDR3 runs 13 residues. Per germline, CDR1 SQVTM and CDR2 ANQGSEA. The ends were cut back, 8 bases at V and 6 bases at J, with 19 bases in the middle. The CDR3 DNA is TGCAGCTCGAACTCTGGCGGGATCGCTGAAGCTTTCTTT. Encoded protein: CSSNSGGIAEAFF. The full variable domain, in which reference TRBV29-1 and TRBJ1-1 provide the parts outside the CDR3, is SAVISQKPSRDICQRGTSLTIQCQVDSQVTMMFWYRQQPGQSLTLIATANQGSEATYESGFVIDKFPISRPNLTFSTLTVSNMSPEDSSIYLCSSNSGGIAEAFFGQGTRLTVV.

CDR3 amino acids: CASSQDRTGQQYF. CDR3 DNA sequence: TGCGCCAGCAGCCAAGATAGGACAGGGCAGCAGTACTTC. The chain couples TRBV4-1 to TRBJ2-7, with 8 bases that match TRBD1. The CDR3 totals 13 residues. From germline, CDR1 is MGHRA and CDR2 YSYEKL. V was pared by 0 bases and J by 8 bases, with 3 bases of the junction left unmatched.

A few counts support this clonotype. The chain is built from TRBV28 and TRBJ2-5, with D hard to call. This CDR3 region has 14 residues. Per the germline V gene, CDR1 is MDHEN and CDR2 is SYDVKM. The V end lost 5 bases, the J end lost 5 bases, and 15 bases lay between the germline ends. CDR3 loop: CASSPSVSGETQYF. CDR3 sequence (DNA): TGTGCCAGCAGTCCGAGCGTTTCTGGTGAGACCCAGTACTTC.

This clonotype was recorded at least ten times. The chain couples TRBV29-1 to TRBJ2-3, with D hard to call. The germline gives CDR1 SQVTM, CDR2 ANQGSEA. The ends were cut back, 3 bases at V and 1 base at J, with 11 bases in the middle. This CDR3 has 14 amino acids. This CDR3 reads CSVDRPQGTDTQYF. Here the CDR3 DNA reads TGCAGCGTTGATAGGCCCCAGGGCACAGATACGCAGTATTTT.

The rearrangement links TRBV27 to TRBJ2-3; D is unresolved. The CDR3 loop spans 13 amino acids. Trimming took off 5 bases at V and 2 bases at J, with 8 bases between the two ends. Germline V gene sequence: CDR1 MNHEY, CDR2 SMNVEV (reference sequence). The CDR3 loop is CASSGSNTDTQYF. The CDR3 DNA reads as TGTGCCAGCAGTGGATCCAACACAGATACGCAGTATTTT.